The 10 T cell receptor beta chains listed next were all sequenced from one sample in a study of human T cells and chemical hapten exposure. Stated time point: patch test 3, about 24 weeks after DPC sensitization. The treatment is: therapeutic diphenylcyclopropenone sensitization with weekly scalp DPC. TCRdb called the RACE reads again in MiXCR, with one record for every CDR3 protein. This sample has some 110,000 distinct CDR3 sequences; about 10% occur once, and the top ten carry 2% to 2.5%. The input for sequencing was whole blood, taken in connection with sensitization to the hapten diphenylcyclopropenone (DPC). Receptors originate from a woman between 50 and 59 years old with alopecia areata. Some clones in this sample may be carry-over from other donors' samples.

This clonotype was seen ten or more times. The V gene is TRBV28, the J gene TRBJ2-3; the match to TRBD1 covers 8 bases. The CDR3 runs 15 residues. The trim removed 2 bases at V and 1 base at J, leaving 2 bases unmatched. The germline V gene encodes CDR1 MDHEN and CDR2 SYDVKM. The CDR3 sequence is CASSLPGQGTDTQYF. CDR3 nucleotides: TGTGCCAGCAGTTTACCGGGACAGGGCACAGATACGCAGTATTTT.

This clonotype has only a few counts. V gene TRBV27 combines with J gene TRBJ1-2; D unclear. Looked up from germline, CDR1 is MNHEY and CDR2 is SMNVEV (reference sequence). With 6 bases removed from V and 0 bases from J, the gap between germline ends came to 8 bases. The CDR3 extends over 13 amino acids. CDR3 in DNA: TGTGCCAGCAGCCCACACACTAACTATGGCTACACCTTC. Protein product: CASSPHTNYGYTF.

This clonotype appeared a few times. The chain carries TRBV6-2 or TRBV6-3 and TRBJ2-6; D is unclear. Between the trimmed V and J ends, which lost 4 bases and 4 bases, there was a span of 11 bases. Germline V gene lookup returns CDR1 MNHEY and CDR2 SVGEGT. The CDR3 sequence is 15 residues long. In DNA form, the CDR3 reads TGTGCCAGCAGTTCTACCGCCGCAGGGGCCAACGTCCTGACTTTC. The encoded protein is CASSSTAAGANVLTF.

This chain connects TRBV7-9 to TRBJ1-2; weak D call: TRBD1 (6 bases). The CDR3 extends over 12 amino acids. In germline, CDR1 is SEHNR, CDR2 FQNEAQ (reference sequence). The V end was cut by 2 bases, the J end by 6 bases, with 7 bases between. The chain's CDR3 is CASSLSGDGYTF. CDR3 sequence (DNA): TGTGCCAGCAGCTTATCAGGGGATGGCTACACCTTC.

This clonotype came up a few times. This chain uses TRBV5-1 with TRBJ1-6; no definite D call. Germline-derived CDR1 and CDR2 are SGHRS and YFSETQ. The V and J ends lost 0 bases and 0 bases respectively, with 7 bases between them. The CDR3 loop spans 16 amino acids. CDR3 coding DNA: TGCGCCAGCAGCTTGGGCGGCGGCTCCTATAATTCACCCCTCCACTTT. Protein sequence: CASSLGGGSYNSPLHF.

Comment on this clonotype: A much larger clone sits a single nucleotide away, making a read error possible. The V call is TRBV11-2, the J call TRBJ2-7; D ambiguous. Germline V gene lookup returns CDR1 SGHAT and CDR2 FQNNGV. This CDR3 is built from 12 residues. The V and J ends lost 3 bases and 3 bases respectively, with 6 bases between them. CDR3 nucleotides: TGTGCCAGCAGCTTTGAAAGCTACGAGCAGTACTTC. Protein sequence: CASSFESYEQYF.

The table lists this clonotype with a few counts. The V call is TRBV7-8, the J call TRBJ2-3, with 14 bases aligning to TRBD2. Losses at the gene ends were 2 bases for V and 5 bases for J; bases not matched to a gene: 6. The CDR3 extends over 17 amino acids. Germline V gene data show CDR1 as SGHVS and CDR2 as FQNEAQ. The CDR3 coding sequence is TGTGCCAGCAGCTTACAGACTAGCGGGAGGGCCGAAGATACGCAGTATTTT. It yields the protein CASSLQTSGRAEDTQYF.

This clonotype was observed many times. This sequence joins TRBV5-5 and TRBJ2-1; TRBD1 might be the D (5 bases). CDR3 length equals 21 residues. Trimming took 4 bases from V and 0 from J, leaving 29 bases between them. The germline CDR1 and CDR2 sequences are SGHKS and YYEKEE (reference sequence). CDR3 amino acids: CASSRPAAPHGAVSSYNEQFF. CDR3 nucleotides: TGTGCCAGCAGCAGGCCCGCGGCGCCCCATGGGGCAGTCAGCTCCTACAATGAGCAGTTCTTC. Complete variable domain (other parts from reference TRBV5-5 and TRBJ2-1): DAGVTQSPTHLIKTRGQQVTLRCSPISGHKSVSWYQQVLGQGPQFIFQYYEKEERGRGNFPDRFSARQFPNYSSELNVNALLLGDSALYLCASSRPAAPHGAVSSYNEQFFGPGTRLTVL.

This clonotype was seen more than once but under ten times. The chain employs TRBV27 and TRBJ2-3, with 10 bases lining up with TRBD2. The germline V gene has CDR1 MNHEY and CDR2 SMNVEV (reference sequence). This CDR3 has 16 amino acids. J lost 2 bases, V lost 2 bases, and 4 bases had no gene match. CDR3 DNA: TGTGCCAGCAGTTTAAGGACTAGCGGAGTCACAGATACGCAGTATTTT. Encoded protein: CASSLRTSGVTDTQYF.

This clonotype was counted at least ten times. The J gene is TRBJ2-1, the V gene TRBV28; tentatively, D is TRBD2 (6 bases). The CDR3 is 15 amino acids. CDR1 is MDHEN and CDR2 is SYDVKM in the germline V gene. V lost 6 bases and J 0 bases, leaving 12 bases between the germline ends. CDR3 nucleotides: TGTGCCAGCAGCGCCATGGGGGGCTCCTACAATGAGCAGTTCTTC. It yields the protein CASSAMGGSYNEQFF.